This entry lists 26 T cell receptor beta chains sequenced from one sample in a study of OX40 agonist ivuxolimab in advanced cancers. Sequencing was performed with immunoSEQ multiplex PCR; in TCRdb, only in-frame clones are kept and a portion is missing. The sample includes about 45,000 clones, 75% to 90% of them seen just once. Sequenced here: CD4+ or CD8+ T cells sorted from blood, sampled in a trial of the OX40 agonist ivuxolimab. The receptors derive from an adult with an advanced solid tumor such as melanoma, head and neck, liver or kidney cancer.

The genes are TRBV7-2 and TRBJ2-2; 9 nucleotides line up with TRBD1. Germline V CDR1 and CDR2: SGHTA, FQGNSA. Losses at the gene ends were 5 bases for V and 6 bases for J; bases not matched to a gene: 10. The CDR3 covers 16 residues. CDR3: CASSRGQGNLPGELFF. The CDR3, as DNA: TGTGCCAGCAGCCGAGGACAGGGGAACCTCCCCGGGGAGCTGTTTTTT.

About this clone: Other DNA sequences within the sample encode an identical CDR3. The DNA for the CDR3 is TGTGCCAGCAGCTTGGGGACTATCCGGGAGACCCAGTACTTC. Translated, it gives CASSLGTIRETQYF. The genes are TRBV7-2 and TRBJ2-5; 7 bases agree with TRBD2. The CDR3 loop spans 14 amino acids. Trimming removed 3 bases from V and 5 bases from J; junction bases left unmatched: 6. CDR1 SGHTA and CDR2 FQGNSA come from the germline V gene.

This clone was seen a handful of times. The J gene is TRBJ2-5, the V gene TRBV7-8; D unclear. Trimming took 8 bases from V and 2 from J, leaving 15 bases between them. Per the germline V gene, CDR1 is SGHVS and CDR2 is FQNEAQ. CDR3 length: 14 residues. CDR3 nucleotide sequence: TGTGCCAGCCGCCGGACGGTCAGTCAAGAGACCCAGTACTTC. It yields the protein CASRRTVSQETQYF.

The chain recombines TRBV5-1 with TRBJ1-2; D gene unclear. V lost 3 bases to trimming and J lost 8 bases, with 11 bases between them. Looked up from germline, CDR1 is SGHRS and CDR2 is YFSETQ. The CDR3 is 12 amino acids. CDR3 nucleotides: TGCGCCAGCAGCTACCCGACTGGAGGCTACACCTTC. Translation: CASSYPTGGYTF.

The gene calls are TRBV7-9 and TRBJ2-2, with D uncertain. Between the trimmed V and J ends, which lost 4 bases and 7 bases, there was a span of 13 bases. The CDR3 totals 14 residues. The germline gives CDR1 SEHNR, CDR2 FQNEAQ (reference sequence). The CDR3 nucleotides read TGTGCCAGCAGCTCCGGGTTCGGCAGCGGGGAGCTGTTTTTT. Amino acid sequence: CASSSGFGSGELFF.

The CDR3 is CASRNTGGNQPQHF. The CDR3 DNA reads TGTGCCAGCAGGAATACAGGGGGCAATCAGCCCCAGCATTTT. This chain joins TRBV2 and TRBJ1-5; TRBD1 agrees at 7 bases. V was pared by 6 bases and J by 2 bases, with 4 bases of the junction left unmatched. The germline gives CDR1 SNHLY, CDR2 FYNNEI. The CDR3 is 14 residues long.

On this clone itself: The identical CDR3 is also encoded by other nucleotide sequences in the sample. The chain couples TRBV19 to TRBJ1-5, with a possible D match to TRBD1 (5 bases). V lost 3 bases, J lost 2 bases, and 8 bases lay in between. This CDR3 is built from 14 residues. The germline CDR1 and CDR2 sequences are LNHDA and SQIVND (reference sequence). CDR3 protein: CASSITGGNQPQHF. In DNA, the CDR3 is TGTGCCAGTAGTATTACGGGGGGCAATCAGCCCCAGCATTTT.

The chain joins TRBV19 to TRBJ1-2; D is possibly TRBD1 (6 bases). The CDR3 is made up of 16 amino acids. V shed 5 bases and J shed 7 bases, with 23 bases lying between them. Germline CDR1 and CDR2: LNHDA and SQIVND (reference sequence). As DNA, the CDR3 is TGTGCCAGTAGTGCACAACAGGGTACTAGCGGCTCTGGCTACACCTTC. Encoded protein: CASSAQQGTSGSGYTF.

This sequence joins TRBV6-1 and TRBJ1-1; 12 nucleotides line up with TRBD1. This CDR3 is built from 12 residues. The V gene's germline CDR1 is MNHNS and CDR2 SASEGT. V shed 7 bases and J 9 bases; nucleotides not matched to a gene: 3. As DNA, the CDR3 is TGTGCCAGCACCCGGGACAGGGGGCAAGCTTTCTTT. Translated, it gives CASTRDRGQAFF.

The CDR3 DNA reads as TGTGCCAATCAGCCGAAGAGGGTGCTCTATGGCTACACCTTC. Amino acid sequence: CANQPKRVLYGYTF. V and J are TRBV6-4 and TRBJ1-2; D remains ambiguous. The V end was cut by 10 bases, the J end by 4 bases, with 19 bases between. This CDR3 has 14 amino acids. Germline loops: CDR1 MRHNA, CDR2 SNTAGT.

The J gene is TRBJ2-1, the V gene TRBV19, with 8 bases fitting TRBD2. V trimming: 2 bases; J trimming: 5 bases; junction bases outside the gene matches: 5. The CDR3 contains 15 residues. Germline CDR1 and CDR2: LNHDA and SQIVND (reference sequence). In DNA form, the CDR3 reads TGTGCCAGTAGTATAATGACTAGCGCTAACAATGAGCAGTTCTTC. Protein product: CASSIMTSANNEQFF.

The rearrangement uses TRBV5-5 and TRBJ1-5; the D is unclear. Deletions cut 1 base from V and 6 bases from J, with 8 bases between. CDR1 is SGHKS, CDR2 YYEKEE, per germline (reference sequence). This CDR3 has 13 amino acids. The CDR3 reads CASSLIGIQPQHF. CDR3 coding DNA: TGTGCCAGCAGCTTGATTGGGATTCAGCCCCAGCATTTT.

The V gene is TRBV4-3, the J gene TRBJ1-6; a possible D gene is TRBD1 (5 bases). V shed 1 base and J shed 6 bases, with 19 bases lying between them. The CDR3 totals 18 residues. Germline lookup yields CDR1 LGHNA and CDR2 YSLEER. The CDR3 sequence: CASSQGPPRGVGNSPLHF. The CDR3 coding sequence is TGCGCCAGCAGCCAAGGACCTCCCCGGGGGGTGGGTAATTCACCCCTCCACTTT.

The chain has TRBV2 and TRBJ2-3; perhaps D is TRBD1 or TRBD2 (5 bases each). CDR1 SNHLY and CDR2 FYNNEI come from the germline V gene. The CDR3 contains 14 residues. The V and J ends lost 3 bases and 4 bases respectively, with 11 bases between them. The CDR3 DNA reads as TGTGCCAGCAGTGACTGGGGGATGGCAGATACGCAGTATTTT. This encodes CASSDWGMADTQYF.

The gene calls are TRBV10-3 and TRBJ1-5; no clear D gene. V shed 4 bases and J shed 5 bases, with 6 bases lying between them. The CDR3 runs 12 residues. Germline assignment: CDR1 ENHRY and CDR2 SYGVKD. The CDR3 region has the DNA TGTGCCATCAGTGGGACGGATCAGCCCCAGCATTTT. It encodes CAISGTDQPQHF.

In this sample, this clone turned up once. CDR3 protein: CASSTRGATDTQYF. CDR3 in DNA: TGTGCCAGCAGCACAAGGGGGGCTACAGATACGCAGTATTTT. This chain links TRBV7-2 with TRBJ2-3; the D gene could be TRBD1 or TRBD2 (6 bases each). CDR1 is SGHTA, CDR2 FQGNSA, per germline. Trimming took off 5 bases at V and 3 bases at J, with 12 bases between the two ends. This CDR3 is built from 14 residues.

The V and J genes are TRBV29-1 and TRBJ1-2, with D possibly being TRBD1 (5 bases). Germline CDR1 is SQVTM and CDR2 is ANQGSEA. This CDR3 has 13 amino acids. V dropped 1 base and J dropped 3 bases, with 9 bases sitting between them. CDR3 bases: TGCAGCGTTGAAGTGGGGACCGACTATGGCTACACCTTC. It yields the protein CSVEVGTDYGYTF. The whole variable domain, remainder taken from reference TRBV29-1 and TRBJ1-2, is SAVISQKPSRDICQRGTSLTIQCQVDSQVTMMFWYRQQPGQSLTLIATANQGSEATYESGFVIDKFPISRPNLTFSTLTVSNMSPEDSSIYLCSVEVGTDYGYTFGSGTRLTVV.

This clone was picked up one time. This chain's CDR3 is CASSPTGDSAYEQYF. The CDR3 nucleotides are TGTGCCAGCAGCCCAACAGGGGACAGCGCCTACGAGCAGTACTTC. The chain employs TRBV7-2 and TRBJ2-7; 7 bases are shared with TRBD1. Germline V gene data show CDR1 as SGHTA and CDR2 as FQGNSA. The CDR3 loop spans 15 amino acids. The junction had 9 bases not matched to a gene; V was cut back by 5 bases and J by 2 bases.

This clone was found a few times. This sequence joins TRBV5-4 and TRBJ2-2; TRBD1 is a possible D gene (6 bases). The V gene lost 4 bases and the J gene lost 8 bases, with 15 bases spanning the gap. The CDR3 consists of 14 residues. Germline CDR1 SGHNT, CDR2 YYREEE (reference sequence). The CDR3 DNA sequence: TGTGCCAGCAGCCTGGACAGAGTAGAGGGGGAGCTGTTTTTT. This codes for CASSLDRVEGELFF.

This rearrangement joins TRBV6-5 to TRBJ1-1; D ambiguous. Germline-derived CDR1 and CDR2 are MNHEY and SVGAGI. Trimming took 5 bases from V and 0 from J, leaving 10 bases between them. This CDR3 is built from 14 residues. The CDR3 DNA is TGTGCCAGCAGTAAGGGCACAATGAACACTGAAGCTTTCTTT. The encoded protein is CASSKGTMNTEAFF.

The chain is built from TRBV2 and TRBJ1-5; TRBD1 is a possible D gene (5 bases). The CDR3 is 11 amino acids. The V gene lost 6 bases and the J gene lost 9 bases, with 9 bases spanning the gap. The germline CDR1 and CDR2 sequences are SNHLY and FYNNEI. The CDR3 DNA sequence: TGTGCCAGCAGGTGGGGGGGGCCCCAGCATTTT. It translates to CASRWGGPQHF.

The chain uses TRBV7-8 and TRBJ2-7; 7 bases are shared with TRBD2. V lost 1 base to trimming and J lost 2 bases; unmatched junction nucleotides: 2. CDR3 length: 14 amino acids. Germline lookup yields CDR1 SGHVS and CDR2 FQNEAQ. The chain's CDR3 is CASSLGGRAYEQYF. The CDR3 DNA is TGTGCCAGCAGCTTAGGGGGGAGGGCCTACGAGCAGTACTTC.

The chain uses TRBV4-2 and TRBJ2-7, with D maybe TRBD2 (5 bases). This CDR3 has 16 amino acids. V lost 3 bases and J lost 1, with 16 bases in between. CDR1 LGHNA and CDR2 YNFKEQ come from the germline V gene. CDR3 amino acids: CASSQDWASKSYEQYF. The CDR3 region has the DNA TGTGCCAGCAGCCAGGACTGGGCTAGCAAATCCTACGAGCAGTACTTC.

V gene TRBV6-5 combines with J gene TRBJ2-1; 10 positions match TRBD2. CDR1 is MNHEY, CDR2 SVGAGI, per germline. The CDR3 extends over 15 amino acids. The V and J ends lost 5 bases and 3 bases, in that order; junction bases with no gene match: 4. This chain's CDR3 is CASSLAGAFYNEQFF. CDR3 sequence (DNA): TGTGCCAGCAGTCTAGCGGGGGCCTTCTACAATGAGCAGTTCTTC.

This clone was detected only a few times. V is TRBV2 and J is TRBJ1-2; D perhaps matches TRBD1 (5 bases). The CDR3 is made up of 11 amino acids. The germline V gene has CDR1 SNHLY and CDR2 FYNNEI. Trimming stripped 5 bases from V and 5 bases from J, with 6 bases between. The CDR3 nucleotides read TGTGCCAGCAGTTCAGGGTATGGCTACACCTTC. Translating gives CASSSGYGYTF.

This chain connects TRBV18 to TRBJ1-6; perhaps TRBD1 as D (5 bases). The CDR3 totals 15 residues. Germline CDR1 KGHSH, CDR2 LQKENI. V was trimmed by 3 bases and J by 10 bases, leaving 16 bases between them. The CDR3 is CASSPSGREESPLHF. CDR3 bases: TGTGCCAGCTCACCGAGCGGCAGGGAAGAATCACCCCTCCACTTT.